This T cell receptor beta chain is from a study of human T cells and chemical hapten exposure. From germline, CDR1 is GTSNPN and CDR2 SVGIG (reference sequence). The length of the CDR3 is 14 residues. J gave up 7 bases and V 1 base, and 8 bases lay outside the gene matches. TCRdb recomputed calls from the RACE reads with MiXCR, one row per CDR3 protein. The table has under 450,000 distinct CDR3 sequences, nearly 5% seen once; the top ten hold approximately 2.5%. Stated time point: patch test 1, 2 weeks after DPC sensitization. Treatment denoted: therapeutic diphenylcyclopropenone sensitization with weekly scalp DPC.

Sample: whole blood, taken in connection with sensitization to the hapten diphenylcyclopropenone (DPC). V is TRBV30 and J is TRBJ2-5, with 8 positions matching TRBD2. The sequence came from a woman aged 45-60 years with alopecia areata. Some clones in this sample may be carry-over from other donors' samples. The CDR3 loop is CAWSEFSGITTQYF. For the CDR3, the DNA is TGTGCCTGGAGTGAATTTAGCGGGATTACGACCCAGTACTTC.